This TCR beta chain derives from a study of T cell responses to AZD1222 COVID-19 vaccine. About this clone itself: Its antigen is not identified.

Only in-frame clones appear in the TCRdb table, and some are missing; sequencing was by immunoSEQ multiplex PCR. The sample includes over 100,000 clones, around nine tenths seen only once; the top ten take around 3.3%. Germline V CDR1 and CDR2: KGHSH, LQKENI. This CDR3 has 14 amino acids. Trimming removed 1 base from V and 2 bases from J, with 7 bases in between. Findings of the study overall: Only a handful of individuals given AZD1222 were seropositive at baseline.

The TCR sequence derives from an adult who received the MenACWY meningococcal vaccine as a control. The sample in question was peripheral blood, obtained 28 days after the second dose of the MenACWY control vaccine. The chain couples TRBV18 to TRBJ2-3, with D possibly being TRBD1 (5 bases). CDR3 protein: CASSPQGHTDTQYF. The CDR3 DNA is TGTGCCAGCTCACCACAGGGGCACACAGATACGCAGTATTTT.